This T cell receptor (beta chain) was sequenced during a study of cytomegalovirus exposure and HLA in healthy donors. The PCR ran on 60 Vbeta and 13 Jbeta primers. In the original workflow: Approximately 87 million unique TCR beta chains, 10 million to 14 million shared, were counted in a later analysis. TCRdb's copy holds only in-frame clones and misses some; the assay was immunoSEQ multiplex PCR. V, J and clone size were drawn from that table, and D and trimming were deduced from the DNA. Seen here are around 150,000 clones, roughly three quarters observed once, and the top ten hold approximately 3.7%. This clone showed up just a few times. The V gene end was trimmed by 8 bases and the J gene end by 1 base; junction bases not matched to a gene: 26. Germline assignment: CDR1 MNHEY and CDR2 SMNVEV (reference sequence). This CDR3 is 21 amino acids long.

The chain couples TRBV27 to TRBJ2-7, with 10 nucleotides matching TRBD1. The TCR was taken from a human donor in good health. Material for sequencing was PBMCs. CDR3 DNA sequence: TGTGCCAGCTTCCCACGGAGATCACCGGGACAGGGGCCTCTTAGATCCTACGAGCAGTACTTC. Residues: CASFPRRSPGQGPLRSYEQYF.